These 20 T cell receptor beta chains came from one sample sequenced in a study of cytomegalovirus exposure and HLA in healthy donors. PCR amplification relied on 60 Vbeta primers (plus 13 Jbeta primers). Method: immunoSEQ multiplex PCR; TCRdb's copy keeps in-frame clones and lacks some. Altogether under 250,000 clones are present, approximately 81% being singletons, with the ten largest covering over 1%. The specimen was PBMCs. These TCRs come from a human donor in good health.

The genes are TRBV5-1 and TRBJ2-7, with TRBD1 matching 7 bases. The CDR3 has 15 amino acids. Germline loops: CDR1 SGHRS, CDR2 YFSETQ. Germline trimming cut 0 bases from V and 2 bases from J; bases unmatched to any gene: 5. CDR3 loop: CASSLGDRAAYEQYF. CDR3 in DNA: TGCGCCAGCAGCTTGGGAGACAGGGCCGCCTACGAGCAGTACTTC.

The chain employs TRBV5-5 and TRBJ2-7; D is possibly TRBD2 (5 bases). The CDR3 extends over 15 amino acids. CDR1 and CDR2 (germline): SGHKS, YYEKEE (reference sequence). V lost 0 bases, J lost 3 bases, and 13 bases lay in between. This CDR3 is CASSLAASAGYEQYF. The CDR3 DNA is TGTGCCAGCAGCTTGGCCGCATCGGCGGGCTACGAGCAGTACTTC.

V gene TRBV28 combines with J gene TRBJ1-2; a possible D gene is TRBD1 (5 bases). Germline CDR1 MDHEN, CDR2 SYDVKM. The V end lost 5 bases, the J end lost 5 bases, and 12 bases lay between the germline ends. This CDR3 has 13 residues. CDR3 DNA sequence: TGTGCCAGCAGTAAGGGGCCCAAGTATGGCTACACCTTC. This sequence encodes CASSKGPKYGYTF.

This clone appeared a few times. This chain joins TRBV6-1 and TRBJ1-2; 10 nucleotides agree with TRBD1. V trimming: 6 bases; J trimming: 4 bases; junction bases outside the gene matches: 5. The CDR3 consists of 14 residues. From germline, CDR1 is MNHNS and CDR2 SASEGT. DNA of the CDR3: TGTGCCAGCAGAGACAGGGGGCGCCCCTATGGCTACACCTTC. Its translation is CASRDRGRPYGYTF.

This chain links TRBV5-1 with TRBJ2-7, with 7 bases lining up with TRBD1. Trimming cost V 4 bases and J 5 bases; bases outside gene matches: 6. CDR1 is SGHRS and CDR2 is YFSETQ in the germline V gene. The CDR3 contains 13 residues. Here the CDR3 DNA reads TGCGCCAGCAGCCGGAACAGGGGACACGAGCAGTACTTC. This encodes CASSRNRGHEQYF.

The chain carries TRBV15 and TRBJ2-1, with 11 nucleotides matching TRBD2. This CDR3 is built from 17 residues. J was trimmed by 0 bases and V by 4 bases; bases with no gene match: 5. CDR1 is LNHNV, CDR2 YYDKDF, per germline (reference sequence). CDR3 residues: CATSTRTSGSSYNEQFF. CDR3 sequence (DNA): TGTGCCACCAGCACCCGAACTAGCGGGAGCTCCTACAATGAGCAGTTCTTC.

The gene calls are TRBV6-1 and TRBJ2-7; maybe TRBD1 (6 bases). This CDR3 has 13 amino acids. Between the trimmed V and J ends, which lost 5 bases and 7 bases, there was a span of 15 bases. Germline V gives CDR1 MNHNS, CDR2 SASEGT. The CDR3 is CASSKNRVGEQYF. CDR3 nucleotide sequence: TGTGCCAGCAGTAAGAACAGGGTGGGGGAGCAGTACTTC.

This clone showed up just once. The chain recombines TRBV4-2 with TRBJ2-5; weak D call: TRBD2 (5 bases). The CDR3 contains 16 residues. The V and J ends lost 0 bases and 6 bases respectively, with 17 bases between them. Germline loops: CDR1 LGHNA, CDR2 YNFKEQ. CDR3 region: CASSQDKKVASQTQYF. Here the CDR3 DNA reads TGTGCCAGCAGCCAAGATAAGAAAGTAGCGTCTCAGACCCAGTACTTC.

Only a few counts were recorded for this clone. The CDR3 DNA reads TGTGCCAGTAGCCTGCCGGAACTAGTCCACGAGCAGTACTTC. It yields the protein CASSLPELVHEQYF. The V gene is TRBV19, the J gene TRBJ2-7; weak D call: TRBD2 (5 bases). Germline-derived CDR1 and CDR2 are LNHDA and SQIVND (reference sequence). The CDR3 extends over 14 amino acids. V gave up 6 bases and J gave up 5 bases, with 17 bases separating them.

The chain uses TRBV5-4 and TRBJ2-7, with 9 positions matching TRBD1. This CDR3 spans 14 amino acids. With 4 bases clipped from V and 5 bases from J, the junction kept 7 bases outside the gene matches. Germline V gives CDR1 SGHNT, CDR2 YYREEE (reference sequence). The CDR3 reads CASSGRDRVNEQYF. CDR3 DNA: TGTGCCAGCAGCGGCCGGGACAGGGTCAACGAGCAGTACTTC.

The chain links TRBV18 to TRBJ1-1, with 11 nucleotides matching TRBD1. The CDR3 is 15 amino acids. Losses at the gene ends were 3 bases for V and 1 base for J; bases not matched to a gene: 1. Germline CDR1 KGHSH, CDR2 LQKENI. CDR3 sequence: CASSPGQGENTEAFF. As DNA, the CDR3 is TGTGCCAGCTCACCGGGACAGGGGGAGAACACTGAAGCTTTCTTT.

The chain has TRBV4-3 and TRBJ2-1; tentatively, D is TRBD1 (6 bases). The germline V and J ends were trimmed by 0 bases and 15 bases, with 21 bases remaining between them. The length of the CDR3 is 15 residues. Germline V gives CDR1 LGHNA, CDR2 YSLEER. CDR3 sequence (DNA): TGCGCCAGCAGCCAAGATCTTTCTAGCATACAGGGAGCGTTCTTC. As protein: CASSQDLSSIQGAFF.

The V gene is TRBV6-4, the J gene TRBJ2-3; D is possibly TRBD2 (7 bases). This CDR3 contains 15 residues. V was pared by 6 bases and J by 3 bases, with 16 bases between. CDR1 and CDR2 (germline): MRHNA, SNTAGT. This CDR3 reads CASSLRGGGTDTQYF. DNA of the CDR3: TGTGCCAGCAGCCTACGAGGGGGGGGGACAGATACGCAGTATTTT.

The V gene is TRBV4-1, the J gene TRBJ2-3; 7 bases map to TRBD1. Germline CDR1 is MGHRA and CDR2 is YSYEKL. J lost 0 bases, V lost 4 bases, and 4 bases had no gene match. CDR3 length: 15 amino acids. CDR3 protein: CASSLTGDSTDTQYF. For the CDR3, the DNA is TGCGCCAGCAGCCTAACAGGGGACAGCACAGATACGCAGTATTTT.

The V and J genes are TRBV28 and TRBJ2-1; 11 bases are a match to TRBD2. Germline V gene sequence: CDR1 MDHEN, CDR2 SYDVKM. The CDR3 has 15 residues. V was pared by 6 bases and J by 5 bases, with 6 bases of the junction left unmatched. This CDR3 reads CASSPGLAGNNEQFF. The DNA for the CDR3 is TGTGCCAGCAGCCCTGGACTAGCGGGCAACAATGAGCAGTTCTTC.

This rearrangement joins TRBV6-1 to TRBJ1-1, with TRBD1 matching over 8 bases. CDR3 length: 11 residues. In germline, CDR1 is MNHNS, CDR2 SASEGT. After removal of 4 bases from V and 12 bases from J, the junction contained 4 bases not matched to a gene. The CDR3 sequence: CASSVRTGTFF. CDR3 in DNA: TGTGCCAGCAGTGTAAGGACAGGGACTTTCTTT.

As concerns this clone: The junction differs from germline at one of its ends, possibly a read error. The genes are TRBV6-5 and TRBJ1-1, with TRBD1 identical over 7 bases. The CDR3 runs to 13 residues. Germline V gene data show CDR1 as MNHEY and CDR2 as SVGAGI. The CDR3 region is CASSSRTGGRSLF. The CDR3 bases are TGTGCCAGCAGCTCCCGGACAGGAGGCCGGAGCCTCTTT.

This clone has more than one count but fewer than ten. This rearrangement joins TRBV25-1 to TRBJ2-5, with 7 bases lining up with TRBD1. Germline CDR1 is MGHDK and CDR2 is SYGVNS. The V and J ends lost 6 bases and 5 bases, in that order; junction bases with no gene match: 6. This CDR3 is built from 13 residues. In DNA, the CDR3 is TGTGCCAGCAGCACAGGGGTAGGGGAGACCCAGTACTTC. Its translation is CASSTGVGETQYF.

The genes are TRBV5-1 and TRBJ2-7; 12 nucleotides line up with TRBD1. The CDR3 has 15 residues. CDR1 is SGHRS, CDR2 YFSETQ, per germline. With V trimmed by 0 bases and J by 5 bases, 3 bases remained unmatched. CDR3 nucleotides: TGCGCCAGCAGCTTGGTAGGGACAGGGGGCGACGAGCAGTACTTC. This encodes CASSLVGTGGDEQYF.

CDR3 sequence reads: CATSRDGASGRIPQETQYF. CDR3 DNA: TGTGCCACCAGCAGAGATGGGGCTAGCGGGAGGATCCCACAAGAGACCCAGTACTTC. The V and J genes are TRBV15 and TRBJ2-5, with 11 bases lining up with TRBD2. V shed 0 bases, J shed 2 bases, and the junction held 11 bases outside the gene matches. The germline CDR1 and CDR2 sequences are LNHNV and YYDKDF (reference sequence). This CDR3 is 19 amino acids long.